The rows below give T cell receptor beta chains drawn from one sample of a study of vaccination and CD4 T cells after COVID-19. Their recognized antigens are unknown. From the PCR reads, TCRdb called clonotypes with MiXCR, one entry per CDR3 protein. The table lists around 15,000 distinct CDR3 sequences, around 48% of them singletons, with more than 12% in the top ten. The sample comprised CD4+ T cells from blood, cultured in vitro. All receptors come from a human donor who had recovered from COVID-19. Each CDR3 is given with its conserved first and last residue. The order of the fields is D gene, J gene, V gene, clone size, CDR3 DNA, CDR3 protein. The D gene is left open where the match is weak. The size entry is marked missing in some rows and otherwise reads once, few, many or a size class.

.,TRBJ1-2,TRBV27,.,TGTGCCAGCAGTTTCCTCACGGGGGAGAAAAACTATGGCTACACCTTC,CASSFLTGEKNYGYTF
.,TRBJ2-5,TRBV9,.,TGTGCCAGCAGCGTAGAGGGCCAAGAGACCCAGTACTTC,CASSVEGQETQYF
.,TRBJ2-1,TRBV2,.,TGTGCCAGCACCCAGACGGGGAATGAGCAGTTCTTC,CASTQTGNEQFF
.,TRBJ1-3,TRBV6-2/TRBV6-3,.,TGTGCCAGCAGTACCAGACGGACCCCTTCTGGAAACACCATATATTTT,CASSTRRTPSGNTIYF
.,TRBJ2-7,TRBV5-1,few,TGCGCCAGCAGCTTCCCCGACAGAGCCTCCTACGAGCAGTACTTC,CASSFPDRASYEQYF
TRBD2,TRBJ2-3,TRBV12-3/TRBV12-4,few,TGTGCCAGCAGTTCCCGACTAGCGGGCCCCAGGAGGACAGATACGCAGTATTTT,CASSSRLAGPRRTDTQYF
.,TRBJ2-7,TRBV5-1,.,TGCGCCAGCAGCTTGGTGATGGACACCGAGCAGTACTTC,CASSLVMDTEQYF
.,TRBJ1-4,TRBV20-1,.,TGCAGTGCACAACAGGGCCCTAATGAAAAACTGTTTTTT,CSAQQGPNEKLFF
.,TRBJ2-7,TRBV7-2,.,TGTGCCAGCAGCTTTACAGGTTACTCCTACGAGCAGTACTTC,CASSFTGYSYEQYF
.,TRBJ2-3,TRBV7-9,.,TGTGCCAGCAGCCCCCAGGACGCCCCCACAGATACGCAGTATTTT,CASSPQDAPTDTQYF
.,TRBJ1-2,TRBV6-1,.,TGTGCCAGCAGTGTGACAAGGGGGTCGGGTGGCTACACCTTC,CASSVTRGSGGYTF
TRBD1,TRBJ1-1,TRBV2,few,TGTGCCAGCACTGAACCGGGACAGGGGAACACTGAAGCTTTCTTT,CASTEPGQGNTEAFF
TRBD2,TRBJ2-1,TRBV5-6,.,TGTGCCAGCAGCTTGGTGACTAGCGGGGCCTACAATGAGCAGTTCTTC,CASSLVTSGAYNEQFF
TRBD1,TRBJ2-7,TRBV15,once,TGTGCCACCAGCAGAGATCGACAGGGAGCCTACGAGCAGTACTTC,CATSRDRQGAYEQYF
.,TRBJ1-2,TRBV5-1,few,TGCGCCAGCAGCTTGGGTGTGGACCCCATTTATGGCTACACCTTC,CASSLGVDPIYGYTF
.,TRBJ2-7,TRBV20-1,.,TGCAGTGCTAGAGTTTCTAGCGCGATTGGGGAGCAGTACTTC,CSARVSSAIGEQYF
.,TRBJ2-2,TRBV19,.,TGTGCCAGTAGTACGAGAGGGCGCCGGAACACCGGGGAGCTGTTTTTT,CASSTRGRRNTGELFF